Sequencing of this TCR beta chain was carried out in a study of blood T cell repertoires in COVID-19 (dated by TCRdb to between 2020 and 2021). Notes on the research overall: The collaborator samples originated in the United States, Italy and Spain and spanned the acute and convalescent phases of COVID-19. The prospective study material was composed of cDNA or gDNA derived from T cells, B-cell-depleted T cells, or PBMCs. Subjects who had been exposed to COVID-19, were actively infected with it, or had recovered from it provided the deeply sampled blood TCRbeta repertoires that made up the dataset. A freely available public database, intended as a resource for researchers studying the immune response to SARS-CoV-2, is where the repertoires were released. Samples were obtained from the ongoing ImmuneRACE study (first 160 participants) and from 1,254 subjects provided by 6 global collaborators. Nearly every sample came with metadata listing a de-identified subject ID, COVID-19 status, age in years and sex. Where available, HLA class I and class II types were taken from metadata supplied by the sample provider and were not determined by assay-based typing.

With respect to this clone: Its antigen target is currently unknown. No per-base quality is available; no much larger clone lies one base away.

Here is what the overall study found, with its caveats: The quantity of clinical and demographic metadata differed by source and by participant and was supplied without curation.

The immunoSEQ Assay, a bias-controlled multiplex PCR, was used to amplify TCRbeta CDR3 regions from genomic DNA. As for the original processing: The number of nucleated cells in each sample was estimated by amplification of reference gene primers within the assay. Sequence reads were collapsed and filtered to measure the absolute abundance of every unique TCRbeta CDR3 rearrangement. For each sample, productive Simpson clonality was calculated as the square root of Simpson's diversity index over productive rearrangements. Entries here come from immuneACCESS through TCRdb and include only in-frame sequences with V and J called. Some clones fail to appear in such tables; in the studies checked, an unresolved V gene covers under half of the shortfall, and the cause of the remainder is unknown. D and trimming were read from the DNA, whereas the V and J calls and clone size are those reported in that table. The sample has roughly 88,000 clones on record, around 85% of them singletons. The top ten clones comprise about a sixth of the sample.

The CDR3 runs 15 amino acids, cysteine and phenylalanine included. The kept DNA is CDR3 alone, 45 bases in frame from the first base. The CDR1 and CDR2 encoded by the germline V gene are MNHEY and SVGAGI. Trimming accounts for 6 bases at V and 2 bases at J, while the number of junction bases matched to no gene is 6. One collaborating source in Seattle enrolled patients during active infection and followed them longitudinally through the course of disease. The collaborating institutions used their own protocols to collect whole blood in K2EDTA tubes. For TCRbeta analysis, collaborators shipped samples in one of three forms: frozen whole blood, isolated PBMCs, or DNA extracted from either of those sample types.

The receptor's source is a woman aged 55-75 years with COVID-19, enrolled during active disease. The chain uses TRBV6-5 and TRBJ1-5; 8 central nucleotides agree with TRBD1. The sample was peripheral blood. The bases are TGTGCCAGCAGGAACCAGGGGGCCGGCAATCAGCCCCAGCATTTT. Its amino acids are CASRNQGAGNQPQHF.